The clone carrying this T cell receptor beta chain appeared a few times. Its antigen is still unknown. Trimming took 9 bases from V and 2 from J; bases not matched to a gene: 6. Germline CDR1 SNHLY, CDR2 FYNNEI. This CDR3 comprises 13 residues. Using unique molecular identifiers, the investigators prepared the TCRbeta library. TCRdb reanalysed the PCR reads using MiXCR and keeps one entry per CDR3 protein. The repertoire holds about 300,000 distinct CDR3 sequences, around 7.3% seen once, with over 7.5% in the top ten. The data are from a study of T-cell reconstitution after alpha-beta-depleted transplantation in children. Findings of the study overall: T-cell counts and diversity at one year following transplant were attributed mainly to newly produced T cells. Surviving recipient T cells and intrathymic progenitors accounted for some patients' high TCRbeta diversity at day 60.

Material: peripheral blood, obtained 360 days after TCRalphabeta/CD19-depleted stem cell transplant. The gene calls are TRBV2 and TRBJ1-2, with 7 bases that match TRBD1. This TCR was sampled from a female patient aged 2 to 10 who had a stem cell transplant for Fanconi anemia, so the T cells may come from the graft donor. The CDR3 loop reads CASRQGVNYGYTF. The CDR3 DNA sequence: TGTGCCAGTAGGCAGGGGGTCAACTATGGCTACACCTTC. Together with reference TRBV2 and TRBJ1-2, the CDR3 gives the full variable domain: EPEVTQTPSHQVTQMGQEVILRCVPISNHLYFYWYRQILGQKVEFLVSFYNNEISEKSEIFDDQFSVERPDGSNFTLKIRSTKLEDSAMYFCASRQGVNYGYTFGSGTRLTVV.